Listed below are T cell receptor beta chains from one sample, sequenced in a study of T cell changes during pregnancy in multiple sclerosis. Some clones are missing from TCRdb's copy, which holds only in-frame ones; the method was immunoSEQ multiplex PCR. The repertoire holds under 95,000 clones, with roughly nine tenths as singletons. The specimen comprised peripheral blood, sampled after pregnancy. The receptors were gathered from a female donor in good health, enrolled as a control in a pregnancy study. Each CDR3 is given with its conserved first and last residue. Each record gives: clone size, D gene, V gene, J gene, CDR3 DNA, CDR3 protein. D genes are given only for firm matches. Some rows have no size entry. The others give once, few or many, or a class for an expanded clone.

abundance: .
d_gene: TRBD2
v_gene: TRBV14
j_gene: TRBJ2-3
CDR3nt: TGTGCCAGCAGCCGGCCGGGACTAGCGGGGGGGCGTGATACGCAGTATTTT
CDR3aa: CASSRPGLAGGRDTQYF

abundance: .
d_gene: TRBD1
v_gene: TRBV5-1
j_gene: TRBJ1-2
CDR3nt: TGCGCCAGCATAGGGACAGTCGGAGACTACACCTTC
CDR3aa: CASIGTVGDYTF

abundance: .
d_gene: TRBD2
v_gene: TRBV5-4
j_gene: TRBJ2-3
CDR3nt: TGTGCCAGCACTGGGACTAGCGGGGGGCTTACGCAGTATTTT
CDR3aa: CASTGTSGGLTQYF

abundance: once
d_gene: TRBD1
v_gene: TRBV2
j_gene: TRBJ1-5
CDR3nt: TGTGCCAGCAGCCGACAGGGGGGGAATCAGCCCCAGCATTTT
CDR3aa: CASSRQGGNQPQHF

abundance: .
d_gene: TRBD2
v_gene: TRBV7-8
j_gene: TRBJ2-7
CDR3nt: TGTGCCAGCAGCCCTCGGGGGGGTGGGTCCTACGAGCAGTACTTC
CDR3aa: CASSPRGGGSYEQYF

abundance: .
d_gene: TRBD1
v_gene: TRBV6-6
j_gene: TRBJ2-7
CDR3nt: TGTGCCAGCAGTTACGACGGACAGGGAGGAACCTACGAGCAGTACTTC
CDR3aa: CASSYDGQGGTYEQYF

abundance: .
d_gene: .
v_gene: TRBV7-9
j_gene: TRBJ1-1
CDR3nt: .
CDR3aa: CASSLVAQGATFF

abundance: .
d_gene: .
v_gene: TRBV4-3
j_gene: TRBJ1-1
CDR3nt: TGCGCCAGCAGCCAAGCCGGGGAAGTGAACACTGAAGCTTTCTTT
CDR3aa: CASSQAGEVNTEAFF

abundance: .
d_gene: TRBD1
v_gene: TRBV7-2
j_gene: TRBJ1-1
CDR3nt: TGTGCCAGCAGCCAGGGGGTCATGAACACTGAAGCTTTCTTT
CDR3aa: CASSQGVMNTEAFF

abundance: .
d_gene: .
v_gene: TRBV7-9
j_gene: TRBJ1-1
CDR3nt: TGTGCCAGCCGACAGGAGGTGAACACTGAAGCTTTCTTT
CDR3aa: CASRQEVNTEAFF

abundance: .
d_gene: TRBD2
v_gene: TRBV7-9
j_gene: TRBJ2-1
CDR3nt: TGTGCCAGCAGCCCTCCAGCGGGGAAAGAGGGCAATGAGCAGTTCTTC
CDR3aa: CASSPPAGKEGNEQFF

abundance: .
d_gene: .
v_gene: TRBV19
j_gene: TRBJ2-2
CDR3nt: TGTGCCAGTACCGGGGAGGCGTACACCGGGGAGCTGTTTTTT
CDR3aa: CASTGEAYTGELFF

abundance: .
d_gene: TRBD1
v_gene: TRBV5-1
j_gene: TRBJ1-4
CDR3nt: TGCGCCAGCAGCCCCGACAGGGGCCCGCAGACGGGTGAAAAACTGTTTTTT
CDR3aa: CASSPDRGPQTGEKLFF

abundance: .
d_gene: TRBD2
v_gene: TRBV9
j_gene: TRBJ2-5
CDR3nt: TGTGCCAGCAGCGCGCCTAGCGGCCAAGAGACCCAGTACTTC
CDR3aa: CASSAPSGQETQYF

abundance: .
d_gene: TRBD1
v_gene: TRBV7-6
j_gene: TRBJ2-5
CDR3nt: TGTGCCAGCAGCTTATTAGACAGGGGAGAGACCCAGTACTTC
CDR3aa: CASSLLDRGETQYF

abundance: .
d_gene: .
v_gene: TRBV28
j_gene: TRBJ2-7
CDR3nt: TGTGCCAGTTGTACAACAGGGCGCGAGCAGTACTTC
CDR3aa: CASCTTGREQYF

abundance: few
d_gene: TRBD2
v_gene: TRBV4-3
j_gene: TRBJ2-1
CDR3nt: TGCGCCAGCAGCCACGAGACTAGCGGGGGGGCTAGGGAGCAGTTCTTC
CDR3aa: CASSHETSGGAREQFF

abundance: .
d_gene: .
v_gene: TRBV6-5
j_gene: TRBJ1-1
CDR3nt: TGTGCCAGCAGTACTAAACAGGGATCCACTGAAGCTTTCTTT
CDR3aa: CASSTKQGSTEAFF

abundance: .
d_gene: .
v_gene: TRBV12-5
j_gene: TRBJ2-3
CDR3nt: TGTGCTAGTGGCTCCCCGGAGGGAGGAGATACGCAGTATTTT
CDR3aa: CASGSPEGGDTQYF

abundance: .
d_gene: TRBD2
v_gene: TRBV10-3
j_gene: TRBJ2-5
CDR3nt: TGTGCCATCAGTGAACTGAGCGGGGGGGCGCGGGAGACCCAGTACTTC
CDR3aa: CAISELSGGARETQYF

abundance: .
d_gene: .
v_gene: TRBV9
j_gene: TRBJ2-7
CDR3nt: TGTGCCAGCAGCCTTAGCCCAGACTACGAGCAGTACTTC
CDR3aa: CASSLSPDYEQYF

abundance: .
d_gene: TRBD1
v_gene: TRBV4-2
j_gene: TRBJ1-2
CDR3nt: TGTGCCAGCAGCCCCGTACCGGACAGGGTCGGCTACACCTTC
CDR3aa: CASSPVPDRVGYTF

abundance: .
d_gene: TRBD2
v_gene: TRBV11-3
j_gene: TRBJ2-3
CDR3nt: TGTGCCAGCAGCTTACGACTAGCGGGTAGCACAGATACGCAGTATTTT
CDR3aa: CASSLRLAGSTDTQYF

abundance: .
d_gene: .
v_gene: TRBV7-2
j_gene: TRBJ2-2
CDR3nt: TGTGCCAGCAGCTACGGAGGGACTACCGGGGAGCTGTTTTTT
CDR3aa: CASSYGGTTGELFF

abundance: .
d_gene: .
v_gene: TRBV12-5
j_gene: TRBJ1-3
CDR3nt: TGTGCTAGTGGCTCGACAGGACTTGGAAACACCATATATTTT
CDR3aa: CASGSTGLGNTIYF

abundance: .
d_gene: .
v_gene: TRBV7-8
j_gene: TRBJ2-3
CDR3nt: TGTGCCAGCAGCGAGCTAAGGGGGTCTCGCGGAACAGATACGCAGTATTTT
CDR3aa: CASSELRGSRGTDTQYF

abundance: .
d_gene: TRBD1
v_gene: TRBV30
j_gene: TRBJ2-7
CDR3nt: TGTGCCTGGAGTAGGACAGGGCCTACGGGGGAGCAGTACTTC
CDR3aa: CAWSRTGPTGEQYF

abundance: .
d_gene: .
v_gene: TRBV28
j_gene: TRBJ1-1
CDR3nt: TGTGCCAGCAGTTTATGGACGGGCACTGAAGCTTTCTTT
CDR3aa: CASSLWTGTEAFF

abundance: .
d_gene: .
v_gene: TRBV29-1
j_gene: TRBJ1-1
CDR3nt: TGCAGCGGAGGTGGGAACACTGAAGCTTTCTTT
CDR3aa: CSGGGNTEAFF

abundance: .
d_gene: .
v_gene: TRBV19
j_gene: TRBJ1-2
CDR3nt: TGTGCCAGTAGTATAATCATCGGGTCGCCTGTGGGCTACACCTTC
CDR3aa: CASSIIIGSPVGYTF

abundance: .
d_gene: .
v_gene: TRBV7-8
j_gene: TRBJ1-2
CDR3nt: TGTGCCAGCAGTCTTAGGGGGACAACTTATGGCTACACCTTC
CDR3aa: CASSLRGTTYGYTF

abundance: .
d_gene: .
v_gene: TRBV11-2
j_gene: TRBJ2-7
CDR3nt: TGTGCCAGCAGCCTCAGGGGGGCTAACTACGAGCAGTACTTC
CDR3aa: CASSLRGANYEQYF

abundance: .
d_gene: TRBD2
v_gene: TRBV7-2
j_gene: TRBJ2-1
CDR3nt: TGTGCCAGCAGCGCCCGCGTTGGCGGGGGGCGAAATGAGCAGTTCTTC
CDR3aa: CASSARVGGGRNEQFF

abundance: .
d_gene: TRBD2
v_gene: TRBV7-9
j_gene: TRBJ2-1
CDR3nt: TGTGCCAGCAGCTTAAGCGGGGGGGCCCGCTACAATGAGCAGTTCTTC
CDR3aa: CASSLSGGARYNEQFF

abundance: .
d_gene: TRBD1
v_gene: TRBV19
j_gene: TRBJ1-2
CDR3nt: TGTGCCAGTAGCAAAGACAGGGAGTATGGCTACACCTTC
CDR3aa: CASSKDREYGYTF

abundance: .
d_gene: TRBD1
v_gene: TRBV25-1
j_gene: TRBJ1-5
CDR3nt: TGTGCCAGCAGTGGCGACAGGGTTAGCAATCAGCCCCAGCATTTT
CDR3aa: CASSGDRVSNQPQHF

abundance: once
d_gene: .
v_gene: TRBV27
j_gene: TRBJ1-4
CDR3nt: TGTGCCAGCAGCGAAGACAGACGGCACCTGTTTTTT
CDR3aa: CASSEDRRHLFF

abundance: .
d_gene: .
v_gene: TRBV5-4
j_gene: TRBJ1-6
CDR3nt: TGTGCCAGCAGCTTGGAGGGGAATAATAATTCACCCCTCCACTTT
CDR3aa: CASSLEGNNNSPLHF

abundance: .
d_gene: .
v_gene: TRBV14
j_gene: TRBJ2-1
CDR3nt: TGTGCCAGCAGCCAAGATTTGGGGGCTGGTAGAAATGAGCAGTTCTTC
CDR3aa: CASSQDLGAGRNEQFF

abundance: .
d_gene: .
v_gene: TRBV5-4
j_gene: TRBJ1-2
CDR3nt: TGTGCCAGCAGCACGACGGGATTAAACTATGGCTACACCTTC
CDR3aa: CASSTTGLNYGYTF

abundance: .
d_gene: .
v_gene: TRBV7-8
j_gene: TRBJ1-1
CDR3nt: TGTGCCAGCAGCTTACGGGGGGACAACGAAGCTTTCTTT
CDR3aa: CASSLRGDNEAFF

abundance: .
d_gene: TRBD2
v_gene: TRBV5-4
j_gene: TRBJ2-3
CDR3nt: TGTGCCAGCAGCTTGAAATTAGCGGGGGCCATCCCCACAGATACGCAGTATTTT
CDR3aa: CASSLKLAGAIPTDTQYF

abundance: .
d_gene: .
v_gene: TRBV6-6
j_gene: TRBJ2-7
CDR3nt: TGTGCCAGCCACGGGCGCGGGCTGGCCTACGAGCAGTACTTC
CDR3aa: CASHGRGLAYEQYF

abundance: .
d_gene: TRBD1
v_gene: TRBV15
j_gene: TRBJ1-2
CDR3nt: TGTGCCACCAGCAGAGGGGGGACAGGTATAGTTAACGGCTACACCTTC
CDR3aa: CATSRGGTGIVNGYTF

abundance: .
d_gene: .
v_gene: TRBV7-2
j_gene: TRBJ1-4
CDR3nt: TGTGCCAGCAGCTTAGGCGGGACTCGGGGGCTGTTTTTT
CDR3aa: CASSLGGTRGLFF

abundance: .
d_gene: .
v_gene: TRBV29-1
j_gene: TRBJ2-2
CDR3nt: TGCAGCGTTGTGCGAGGCGGGTTTGGGACCGGGGAGCTGTTTTTT
CDR3aa: CSVVRGGFGTGELFF

abundance: .
d_gene: TRBD2
v_gene: TRBV6-5
j_gene: TRBJ2-5
CDR3nt: TGTGCCAGCAGTGCTAGCGGGGGATTAGAGACCCAGTACTTC
CDR3aa: CASSASGGLETQYF

abundance: .
d_gene: .
v_gene: TRBV9
j_gene: TRBJ1-1
CDR3nt: TGTGCCAGCGCTCGGGGGAACACTGAAGCTTTCTTT
CDR3aa: CASARGNTEAFF

abundance: .
d_gene: TRBD2
v_gene: TRBV7-9
j_gene: TRBJ2-3
CDR3nt: TGTGCCAGCAGCCCACGGACTAGCGGACCCACAGATACGCAGTATTTT
CDR3aa: CASSPRTSGPTDTQYF